The 15 T cell receptor beta chains below come from one sample, sequenced in a study of cytomegalovirus exposure and HLA in healthy donors. The PCR was carried out with 60 Vbeta primers and 13 Jbeta primers. Clones were read by immunoSEQ multiplex PCR, and TCRdb kept only the in-frame ones, dropping some. This table has more than 110,000 clones, 76% appearing once. The sample was PBMCs. The receptor source for this set is a man in his late teens or twenties in good health and CMV-seronegative.

This clone showed up just a few times. The V call is TRBV7-3, the J call TRBJ1-3, with D perhaps TRBD1 (5 bases). The germline CDR1 and CDR2 sequences are SGHTA and FQGTGA. V was cut by 1 base and J by 3 bases, with 10 bases left in between. The CDR3 covers 15 residues. In DNA, the CDR3 is TGTGCCAGCAGCTTAAGTCCAGGGATTGGAAACACCATATATTTT. Its translation is CASSLSPGIGNTIYF.

The chain is built from TRBV6-5 and TRBJ2-2; 7 positions agree with TRBD1. This CDR3 is built from 14 residues. Germline trimming cut 4 bases from V and 7 bases from J; bases unmatched to any gene: 6. CDR1 is MNHEY and CDR2 is SVGAGI in the germline V gene. The CDR3 DNA reads as TGTGCCAGCAGTTCGGCAGGGGGAAACGGGGAGCTGTTTTTT. This gives the protein CASSSAGGNGELFF.

The gene calls are TRBV28 and TRBJ1-5; D is unresolved. The CDR3 is 14 residues long. Trimming pared 10 bases from V and 2 bases from J, leaving 15 bases between. From germline, CDR1 is MDHEN and CDR2 SYDVKM. The CDR3 region is CATHRSGRNQPQHF. CDR3 DNA: TGTGCCACCCACCGTTCTGGGCGCAATCAGCCCCAGCATTTT.

This clone was detected only a few times. This chain uses TRBV30 with TRBJ1-4, with D perhaps matching TRBD1 (6 bases). The germline V and J ends were trimmed by 1 base and 7 bases, with 22 bases remaining between them. CDR3 length: 17 amino acids. CDR1 is GTSNPN, CDR2 SVGIG, per germline (reference sequence). Here the CDR3 reads CAWSGYRGAPGIEKLFF. The CDR3 region has the DNA TGTGCCTGGAGTGGATACCGGGGGGCCCCGGGTATTGAAAAACTGTTTTTT.

The V call is TRBV5-1, the J call TRBJ1-1, with 10 bases matching TRBD1. The CDR3 runs to 13 residues. CDR1 is SGHRS and CDR2 is YFSETQ in the germline V gene. V lost 3 bases, J lost 11 bases, and 7 bases stayed unmatched. This chain's CDR3 is CASSSETGGEAFF. The CDR3 nucleotides read TGCGCCAGCAGCTCCGAGACAGGGGGCGAGGCTTTCTTT.

The chain links TRBV5-4 to TRBJ2-3, with D possibly matching TRBD1 (8 bases). Per germline, CDR1 SGHNT and CDR2 YYREEE (reference sequence). The CDR3 sequence is 15 residues long. The ends were cut back, 5 bases at V and 3 bases at J, with 16 bases in the middle. The CDR3 DNA reads TGTGCCAGCAGGGGGGGGACAGGACGAACAGATACGCAGTATTTT. Translated, it gives CASRGGTGRTDTQYF.

The chain combines TRBV11-1 with TRBJ1-1; 7 bases map to TRBD1. The CDR3 runs to 15 residues. Germline V gives CDR1 SGHAT, CDR2 FQDESV (reference sequence). V was clipped by 4 bases and J by 0 bases; unmatched bases: 5. DNA of the CDR3: TGTGCCAGCAGCTCCAGGGGGTCCATGAACACTGAAGCTTTCTTT. Its translation: CASSSRGSMNTEAFF.

V usage is TRBV7-2 and J usage is TRBJ1-3, with 7 positions matching TRBD1. This CDR3 is 15 amino acids long. V shed 3 bases, J shed 1 base, and the junction held 3 bases outside the gene matches. The germline CDR1 and CDR2 sequences are SGHTA and FQGNSA. This CDR3 is CASSFRQGSGNTIYF. CDR3 sequence (DNA): TGTGCCAGCAGCTTTAGACAGGGATCTGGAAACACCATATATTTT.

The chain joins TRBV7-8 to TRBJ2-3; 9 bases line up with TRBD2. CDR3 size: 16 residues. Germline loops: CDR1 SGHVS, CDR2 FQNEAQ. Trimming cost V 5 bases and J 6 bases; bases outside gene matches: 12. CDR3 amino acids: CASSAGTSPKRDTQYF. CDR3 nucleotides: TGTGCCAGCAGCGCCGGGACTAGCCCAAAACGGGATACGCAGTATTTT.

This chain links TRBV30 with TRBJ1-5, with D perhaps matching TRBD1 (6 bases). Trimming removed 0 bases from V and 6 bases from J, with 9 bases in between. CDR1 is GTSNPN and CDR2 is SVGIG in the germline V gene (reference sequence). The CDR3 consists of 13 residues. CDR3: CAWSVQGSQPQHF. CDR3 coding DNA: TGTGCCTGGAGTGTACAGGGCTCTCAGCCCCAGCATTTT.

The chain is built from TRBV19 and TRBJ2-7; TRBD1 agrees at 8 bases. Germline V gene sequence: CDR1 LNHDA, CDR2 SQIVND (reference sequence). The junction had 6 bases not matched to a gene; V was cut back by 4 bases and J by 4 bases. This CDR3 is 14 amino acids long. CDR3 in amino acids: CASSKQTGVYEQYF. Written as DNA, the CDR3 is TGTGCCAGTAGTAAGCAGACAGGGGTTTACGAGCAGTACTTC.

The rearrangement joins TRBV7-2 to TRBJ2-1; TRBD2 matches 8 bases. The V gene end was trimmed by 5 bases and the J gene end by 3 bases; junction bases not matched to a gene: 6. This CDR3 has 15 residues. Germline assignment: CDR1 SGHTA and CDR2 FQGNSA. This CDR3 reads CASSRAGAVYNEQFF. The CDR3 coding sequence is TGTGCCAGCAGCAGAGCGGGAGCAGTCTACAATGAGCAGTTCTTC.

V gene TRBV19 combines with J gene TRBJ2-3; tentatively, D is TRBD2 (5 bases). The germline V and J ends were trimmed by 1 base and 1 base, with 6 bases remaining between them. The CDR3 totals 14 residues. CDR1 is LNHDA, CDR2 SQIVND, per germline (reference sequence). CDR3 sequence (DNA): TGTGCCAGTAGTATAGGTAGCGGCACAGATACGCAGTATTTT. This translates into CASSIGSGTDTQYF.

The gene calls are TRBV7-2 and TRBJ2-5; 11 bases match TRBD2. This CDR3 is 16 amino acids long. The trim removed 5 bases at V and 4 bases at J, leaving 9 bases unmatched. The germline CDR1 and CDR2 sequences are SGHTA and FQGNSA. Written as DNA, the CDR3 is TGTGCCAGCAGCCTCTTAGCGGGAGGGCCTGGAGAGACCCAGTACTTC. Translated: CASSLLAGGPGETQYF.

V is TRBV7-8 and J is TRBJ2-7; weak D call: TRBD1 (6 bases). The CDR3 length is 14 residues. Germline assignment: CDR1 SGHVS and CDR2 FQNEAQ. The germline V and J ends were trimmed by 5 bases and 6 bases, with 17 bases remaining between them. CDR3 protein: CASSPTTGSGEQYF. The CDR3 nucleotides are TGTGCCAGCAGCCCGACGACAGGCTCTGGCGAGCAGTACTTC.